Shown below are 31 T cell receptor beta chains from a single sample sequenced in a study of T cells in Graves' hyperthyroidism and ophthalmopathy. The CDR3 regions of TCR beta were amplified from RNA transcripts. Initially, a first-round RT-PCR of the TCR CDR3 employed the HTBI primer set. Via MiXCR, TCRdb re-called the multiplex PCR reads, giving one row per CDR3 protein. The data show fewer than 500,000 distinct CDR3 sequences, about 14% seen once. Sequencing used blood. Receptors originate from a woman in her twenties or thirties with Graves' ophthalmopathy.

This clonotype was observed many times. The chain recombines TRBV14 with TRBJ2-4; 10 nucleotides line up with TRBD1. V dropped 1 base and J dropped 8; count of bases not matched to a gene: 2. The germline V gene has CDR1 SGHDN and CDR2 FVKESK. The length of the CDR3 is 14 residues. The CDR3 loop is CASSQGQGAYIQYF. Written as DNA, the CDR3 is TGTGCCAGCAGCCAAGGACAGGGGGCGTACATTCAGTACTTC.

In the case of this clonotype: This could be a read error, since a much larger clone is one nucleotide away. The CDR3 loop reads CANRGRNIQYF. CDR3 DNA sequence: TGTGCCAACAGGGGTAGGAACATTCAGTACTTC. This chain joins TRBV28 and TRBJ2-4; 7 bases are shared with TRBD1. Germline CDR1 MDHEN, CDR2 SYDVKM. The CDR3 is 11 amino acids. Losses at the gene ends were 10 bases for V and 7 bases for J; bases not matched to a gene: 4. The entire variable domain, with the rest obtained from reference TRBV28 and TRBJ2-4, is as follows: DVKVTQSSRYLVKRTGEKVFLECVQDMDHENMFWYRQDPGLGLRLIYFSYDVKMKEKGDIPEGYSVSREKKERFSLILESASTNQTSMYLCANRGRNIQYFGAGTRLSVL.

This clonotype was counted between two and nine times. The V and J genes are TRBV15 and TRBJ2-6; TRBD1 agrees at 7 bases. V lost 1 base, J lost 0 bases, and 6 bases stayed unmatched. The germline V gene has CDR1 LNHNV and CDR2 YYDKDF (reference sequence). The CDR3 totals 18 residues. The CDR3 DNA sequence: TGTGCCACCAGCAGAGCCGGGACAGCATTCTCTGGGGCCAACGTCCTGACTTTC. The encoded protein is CATSRAGTAFSGANVLTF.

This rearrangement joins TRBV20-1 to TRBJ1-3; the D is unclear. Trimming took off 6 bases at V and 3 bases at J, with 15 bases between the two ends. The CDR3 extends over 14 amino acids. The germline gives CDR1 DFQATT, CDR2 SNEGSKA (reference sequence). For the CDR3, the DNA is TGCAGTGCGAAACCTAGATTGGGTGGAAACACCATATATTTT. Translating gives CSAKPRLGGNTIYF.

The chain couples TRBV9 to TRBJ1-2, with D maybe TRBD1 (6 bases). With 0 bases removed from V and 6 bases from J, the gap between germline ends came to 12 bases. The germline V gene encodes CDR1 SGDLS and CDR2 YYNGEE. The CDR3 has 14 residues. The CDR3, as DNA: TGTGCCAGCAGCGTAGGAGGCAGGGGCGATGGCTACACCTTC. Translating gives CASSVGGRGDGYTF.

This clonotype has ten or more counts. The DNA of the CDR3 is TGTGCCTGGAGCCCCGGGCTAGCTTCTGATACGCAGTATTTT. Encoded protein: CAWSPGLASDTQYF. The V call is TRBV30, the J call TRBJ2-3; TRBD2 might be the D (5 bases). Germline V lookup: CDR1 GTSNPN, CDR2 SVGIG (reference sequence). Trimming took 3 bases from V and 6 from J, leaving 16 bases between them. This CDR3 has 14 amino acids. The full variable domain, with the rest looked up from reference TRBV30 and TRBJ2-3, is SQTIHQWPATLVQPVGSPLSLECTVEGTSNPNLYWYRQAAGRGLQLLFYSVGIGQISSEVPQNLSASRPQDRQFILSSKKLLLSDSGFYLCAWSPGLASDTQYFGPGTRLTVL.

This clonotype showed up many times. The genes are TRBV6-1 and TRBJ1-1; TRBD1 might be the D (5 bases). V dropped 5 bases and J dropped 1 base, with 14 bases sitting between them. This CDR3 has 15 amino acids. Germline loops: CDR1 MNHNS, CDR2 SASEGT. The CDR3 bases are TGTGCCAGCAGTTATGGGAGGGGTGCGAACACTGAAGCTTTCTTT. This translates into CASSYGRGANTEAFF.

The genes are TRBV2 and TRBJ2-3, with TRBD1 identical over 7 bases. Unmatched junction bases numbered 10, after V lost 6 bases and J lost 4 bases. In germline, CDR1 is SNHLY, CDR2 FYNNEI. The CDR3 spans 15 residues. This CDR3 is CASSQQGNGADTQYF. DNA of the CDR3: TGTGCCAGCAGCCAACAGGGGAATGGCGCAGATACGCAGTATTTT.

The table lists this clonotype with many counts. V is TRBV4-1 and J is TRBJ2-5; 9 bases match TRBD2. Unmatched junction bases numbered 11, after V lost 4 bases and J lost 5 bases. The CDR3 loop spans 16 amino acids. CDR1 is MGHRA and CDR2 is YSYEKL in the germline V gene. In nucleotides, the CDR3 is TGCGCCAGCAGCCCAGTAAGGACTAGCGCGTCGGAGACCCAGTACTTC. Residues: CASSPVRTSASETQYF.

This clonotype was seen more than once but under ten times. The V and J genes are TRBV27 and TRBJ1-5, with 9 positions matching TRBD1. V shed 4 bases and J 0 bases; nucleotides not matched to a gene: 10. The CDR3 is 18 residues long. CDR1 is MNHEY and CDR2 is SMNVEV in the germline V gene (reference sequence). The CDR3 loop reads CASSSGTGSFYSNQPQHF. The DNA of the CDR3 is TGTGCCAGCAGTTCCGGGACAGGGAGCTTCTATAGCAATCAGCCCCAGCATTTT.

This clonotype was detected ten times or more. The CDR3 DNA is TGTGCCAGCAGCGGTGGTCGAGGGGCACCAGATACGCAGTATTTT. This sequence encodes CASSGGRGAPDTQYF. The rearrangement links TRBV7-3 to TRBJ2-3; the D gene could be TRBD1 or TRBD2 (5 bases each). Germline V lookup: CDR1 SGHTA, CDR2 FQGTGA. The CDR3 covers 15 residues. Trimming removed 5 bases at V and 4 bases at J, with 16 bases between.

In the case of this clonotype: This may be a read error, as it is one base from a much larger clone. The chain joins TRBV15 to TRBJ1-2, with a possible D match to TRBD1 (5 bases). V was pared by 1 base and J by 7 bases, with 19 bases between. There are 16 residues in the CDR3. The germline CDR1 and CDR2 sequences are LNHNV and YYDKDF (reference sequence). The CDR3 bases are TGTGCCACCAGCAGAGTTGGAGGGGCAAAGGAAGGTGGCTACACCTTC. It specifies CATSRVGGAKEGGYTF.

This clonotype was detected ten times or more. The chain has TRBV5-1 and TRBJ1-1, with 7 bases lining up with TRBD1. Germline lookup yields CDR1 SGHRS and CDR2 YFSETQ. The CDR3 consists of 14 residues. V lost 4 bases, J lost 2 bases, and 5 bases stayed unmatched. This chain's CDR3 is CASSNRQGNTEAFF. CDR3 coding DNA: TGCGCCAGCAGCAACCGACAGGGAAACACTGAAGCTTTCTTT.

This clonotype appeared many times. The chain combines TRBV4-1 with TRBJ2-5; TRBD2 agrees at 10 bases. Germline lookup yields CDR1 MGHRA and CDR2 YSYEKL. The CDR3 is made up of 16 amino acids. Trimming took 1 base from V and 9 from J; bases not matched to a gene: 11. CDR3: CASSQVLAGVRRAQYF. In DNA form, the CDR3 reads TGCGCCAGCAGCCAAGTCCTAGCGGGGGTGCGGAGGGCCCAGTACTTC.

This chain joins TRBV5-1 and TRBJ2-7, with 9 bases lining up with TRBD1. CDR1 SGHRS and CDR2 YFSETQ come from the germline V gene. CDR3 length equals 15 residues. The ends lost 3 bases at V and 2 bases at J; junction bases unmatched: 6. CDR3 residues: CASSSGTGPTYEQYF. The CDR3 DNA reads TGCGCCAGCAGCTCCGGGACAGGGCCTACCTACGAGCAGTACTTC.

In this sample, this clonotype turned up many times. The chain is built from TRBV20-1 and TRBJ1-3, with D unresolved. Trimming pared 3 bases from V and 1 base from J, leaving 22 bases between. The CDR3 is 18 residues long. Germline assignment: CDR1 DFQATT and CDR2 SNEGSKA (reference sequence). The CDR3 loop is CSARGNDRKDKSGNTIYF. DNA of the CDR3: TGCAGTGCTAGGGGGAACGATAGAAAGGATAAGTCTGGAAACACCATATATTTT.

This clonotype was observed a handful of times. The rearrangement joins TRBV9 to TRBJ2-3; 10 bases fit TRBD2. Germline V gene data show CDR1 as SGDLS and CDR2 as YYNGEE. Trimming took 4 bases from V and 2 from J; bases not matched to a gene: 4. This CDR3 comprises 15 residues. This CDR3 reads CASSSTSGATDTQYF. DNA of the CDR3: TGTGCCAGCAGCTCCACTAGCGGGGCCACAGATACGCAGTATTTT.

This clonotype has only one observation. A much larger clone sits a single nucleotide away, making a read error possible. The chain has TRBV11-2 and TRBJ1-6; no clear D gene. The CDR3 covers 14 residues. V was clipped by 7 bases and J by 4 bases, with 11 bases between them. Germline V gene lookup returns CDR1 SGHAT and CDR2 FQNNGV. The CDR3 sequence is CASTLSGYNSPLHF. The CDR3 DNA is TGTGCCAGCACCCTCTCGGGGTATAATTCACCCCTCCACTTT. The full variable domain, with the rest looked up from reference TRBV11-2 and TRBJ1-6, is EAGVAQSPRYKIIEKRQSVAFWCNPISGHATLYWYQQILGQGPKLLIQFQNNGVVDDSQLPKDRFSAERLKGVDSTLKIQPAKLEDSAVYLCASTLSGYNSPLHFGNGTRLTVT.

The table lists this clonotype with many counts. The chain uses TRBV5-5 and TRBJ1-5; the D is unclear. V shed 2 bases and J shed 0 bases, with 6 bases lying between them. This CDR3 region has 14 residues. Germline V gives CDR1 SGHKS, CDR2 YYEKEE (reference sequence). The CDR3: CASSFVPSNQPQHF. In DNA, the CDR3 is TGTGCCAGCAGCTTTGTTCCTAGCAATCAGCCCCAGCATTTT.

The sample holds one count of this clonotype. This rearrangement joins TRBV11-2 to TRBJ1-6; D is uncertain. Germline assignment: CDR1 SGHAT and CDR2 FQNNGV. V lost 1 base and J 10 bases, leaving 8 bases between the germline ends. This CDR3 is 13 amino acids long. CDR3 loop: CASSLVAGSPLHF. Here the CDR3 DNA reads TGTGCCAGCAGCTTAGTCGCCGGGTCACCCCTCCACTTT.

V gene TRBV20-1 combines with J gene TRBJ2-3; 16 nucleotides match TRBD2. Trimming took 5 bases from V and 7 from J; bases not matched to a gene: 18. Germline V gives CDR1 DFQATT, CDR2 SNEGSKA (reference sequence). The CDR3 is made up of 19 amino acids. The CDR3 DNA follows: TGCAGTGCTTCCTCTCTGGGGGGACTAGCGGGGGGGCTTCTAAATACGCAGTATTTT. This encodes CSASSLGGLAGGLLNTQYF.

This clonotype was found many times. The chain uses TRBV20-1 and TRBJ2-1; 7 bases line up with TRBD1. Germline CDR1 reads DFQATT; CDR2 reads SNEGSKA (reference sequence). The CDR3 runs 16 residues. The junction had 11 bases not matched to a gene; V was cut back by 1 base and J by 5 bases. CDR3 residues: CSARASRDRVNNEQFF. The CDR3 coding sequence is TGCAGTGCTAGAGCATCCCGGGACAGAGTTAACAATGAGCAGTTCTTC.

This clonotype turned up a few times. Since a much larger clone is just one base distant, this may be a read error. The chain carries TRBV12-3 or TRBV12-4 and TRBJ2-3, with D perhaps TRBD2 (5 bases). The CDR3 spans 13 residues. Here the CDR3 DNA reads TGTGCCAGCAGCCTCGGTCTGGGAGATGCGCAGTATTTT. Its protein is CASSLGLGDAQYF.

The sample holds many counts of this clonotype. The J gene is TRBJ2-5, the V gene TRBV7-2, with TRBD2 identical over 8 bases. V gave up 7 bases and J gave up 5 bases; unmatched junction bases: 9. The CDR3 covers 14 residues. Germline loops: CDR1 SGHTA, CDR2 FQGNSA. In nucleotides, the CDR3 is TGTGCCAGCAAACCCGGGGGGGCGGGGGAGACCCAGTACTTC. Translation gives CASKPGGAGETQYF.

This clonotype showed up many times. The chain combines TRBV28 with TRBJ1-4, with 10 bases identical to TRBD1. Germline assignment: CDR1 MDHEN and CDR2 SYDVKM. J gave up 1 base and V 6 bases, and 5 bases lay outside the gene matches. The CDR3 contains 16 residues. CDR3 bases: TGTGCCAGCAGAACTGACAGGGGGCGAACTAATGAAAAACTGTTTTTT. Its translation: CASRTDRGRTNEKLFF.

This clonotype occurred many times. V and J are TRBV6-5 and TRBJ2-2; 10 nucleotides agree with TRBD1. V lost 2 bases to trimming and J lost 3 bases; unmatched junction nucleotides: 0. The CDR3 is 15 residues long. Germline lookup yields CDR1 MNHEY and CDR2 SVGAGI. The CDR3 sequence is CASSYGTGDTGELFF. The DNA of the CDR3 is TGTGCCAGCAGTTACGGGACAGGGGACACCGGGGAGCTGTTTTTT.

This clonotype was recorded at least ten times. The chain combines TRBV7-9 with TRBJ1-1; 8 positions match TRBD1. V dropped 5 bases and J dropped 3; count of bases not matched to a gene: 2. The CDR3 has 13 amino acids. Germline V gene lookup returns CDR1 SEHNR and CDR2 FQNEAQ (reference sequence). CDR3 in DNA: TGTGCCAGCAGCGACAGGGGTGACACTGAAGCTTTCTTT. Amino acids: CASSDRGDTEAFF.

As for this clonotype: The junction and the germline gene differ at one end; a read error may be behind it. The chain employs TRBV7-9 and TRBJ1-2; D gene ambiguous. The CDR3 totals 9 residues. Germline V gene lookup returns CDR1 SEHNR and CDR2 FQNEAQ (reference sequence). The CDR3 region has the DNA TGTGCCAGCAGCTTAGTCGTCCCCTTC. This gives the protein CASSLVVPF.

There are many counts of this clonotype. V usage is TRBV24-1 and J usage is TRBJ2-7; 8 positions agree with TRBD1. The CDR3 runs to 14 residues. The germline gives CDR1 KGHDR, CDR2 SFDVKD. V trimming: 7 bases; J trimming: 3 bases; junction bases outside the gene matches: 7. Here the CDR3 reads CATRSDRGIYEQYF. Here the CDR3 DNA reads TGTGCCACCAGATCTGACAGGGGTATCTACGAGCAGTACTTC.

This clonotype was seen many times. This sequence joins TRBV7-2 and TRBJ2-7; 7 nucleotides agree with TRBD1. The CDR3 consists of 14 residues. Germline trimming cut 5 bases from V and 3 bases from J; bases unmatched to any gene: 7. The germline V gene has CDR1 SGHTA and CDR2 FQGNSA. The CDR3 reads CASSVTTGVYEQYF. The CDR3 DNA reads as TGTGCCAGCAGCGTAACTACAGGGGTCTACGAGCAGTACTTC.

There are many counts of this clonotype. The genes are TRBV20-1 and TRBJ2-3; the match to TRBD2 covers 8 bases. Per germline, CDR1 DFQATT and CDR2 SNEGSKA (reference sequence). This CDR3 contains 13 residues. V gave up 3 bases and J gave up 5 bases; unmatched junction bases: 4. CDR3 nucleotides: TGCAGTGCTAGCGGGGGGGCCGAAGATACGCAGTATTTT. This gives the protein CSASGGAEDTQYF.